This T cell receptor (beta chain) was captured by sequencing in a study of blood T cell repertoires in COVID-19. Background on the study: Donors in the United States, Italy and Spain gave samples during acute or convalescent COVID-19. Sample material is recorded as cDNA or gDNA derived from T cells, B-cell-depleted T cells, or PBMCs.

Germline V gene lookup returns CDR1 KGHDR and CDR2 SFDVKD. The CDR3 extends over 15 amino acids. The junction had 10 bases not matched to a gene; V was cut back by 6 bases and J by 7 bases. Original processing notes: Amplification with reference gene primers provided the estimates of nucleated cell counts. TCRdb's copy holds only in-frame clones and misses some; the assay was immunoSEQ multiplex PCR. V and J calls and clone size are those listed in that table; D and trimming were worked out from the DNA. The repertoire includes 200,000 to 250,000 clones, roughly 86% of them detected once, and 2.7% sits in the top ten.

V usage is TRBV24-1 and J usage is TRBJ2-1; TRBD1 aligns across 8 bases. The receptor was isolated from a woman in her sixties with acute or convalescent COVID-19. Sequencing was performed on peripheral blood. The CDR3 is CATSPRWTGRNEQFF. The CDR3 bases are TGTGCCACCAGTCCTCGGTGGACAGGGCGGAATGAGCAGTTCTTC.